The 16 T cell receptor beta chains presented below share a single source sample, sequenced in a study of blood T cell repertoires in COVID-19 (dated by TCRdb to the early 2020s). Receptor amplification or capture employed the immunoSEQ multiplex PCR assay. TCRdb took over this immuneACCESS table, retaining in-frame rearrangements with V and J assigned. Such tables are incomplete; in checked studies, under half of the missing clones stem from an unresolved V gene, and the remainder is unexplained. The sample table contains some 340,000 clones; only one count was recorded for about 90% of them. Approximately 5.3% of the sample is held by the ten biggest clonotypes. The sequenced sample was PBMCs or T cells enriched from blood (not recorded which). The receptor source for this set is a woman aged 30 to 39 who had recovered from COVID-19.

On this clone: Distinct nucleotide sequences in the sample also encode this CDR3. This chain uses TRBV11-2 with TRBJ2-7, with 7 bases identical to TRBD1. The CDR3 sequence is 13 residues long. With 5 bases clipped from V and 4 bases from J, the junction kept 5 bases outside the gene matches. Germline CDR1 and CDR2: SGHAT and FQNNGV. CDR3 bases: TGTGCCAGCAGCCCCTTACAGGGGTACGAGCAGTACTTC. It translates to CASSPLQGYEQYF.

This clone was counted a single time. The chain employs TRBV2 and TRBJ2-1; D may be TRBD1 (6 bases). CDR3 size: 14 residues. Germline V CDR1 and CDR2: SNHLY, FYNNEI. Trimming took off 7 bases at V and 4 bases at J, with 14 bases between the two ends. The CDR3 nucleotides are TGTGCCAGCACAAAAGGGACATTTTACAATGAGCAGTTCTTC. Residues: CASTKGTFYNEQFF. Looking up the rest from reference TRBV2 and TRBJ2-1 gives the full variable domain: EPEVTQTPSHQVTQMGQEVILRCVPISNHLYFYWYRQILGQKVEFLVSFYNNEISEKSEIFDDQFSVERPDGSNFTLKIRSTKLEDSAMYFCASTKGTFYNEQFFGPGTRLTVL.

A single count supports this clone. V usage is TRBV4-3 and J usage is TRBJ2-3, with 10 bases aligning to TRBD2. CDR1 is LGHNA and CDR2 is YSLEER in the germline V gene. Trimming took 0 bases from V and 6 from J; bases not matched to a gene: 6. The CDR3 has 16 residues. The CDR3 here is CASSQDLSGGPDTQYF. CDR3 in DNA: TGCGCCAGCAGCCAAGATCTTAGCGGGGGGCCGGATACGCAGTATTTT.

This chain joins TRBV6-2 or TRBV6-3 and TRBJ2-5; D ambiguous. Germline V gene lookup returns CDR1 MNHEY and CDR2 SVGEGT. CDR3 length equals 14 residues. The V end lost 2 bases, the J end lost 1 base, and 8 bases lay between the germline ends. This CDR3 is CASSYDSSQETQYF. The CDR3 coding sequence is TGTGCCAGCAGTTACGACTCCTCCCAAGAGACCCAGTACTTC.

This clone has a single count. The rearrangement joins TRBV2 to TRBJ2-4; D possibly corresponds to TRBD1 (5 bases). Germline-derived CDR1 and CDR2 are SNHLY and FYNNEI. This CDR3 is 16 amino acids long. Deletions cut 3 bases from V and 4 bases from J, with 16 bases between. CDR3 residues: CASSEEGARIKNIQYF. CDR3 nucleotides: TGTGCCAGCAGTGAGGAAGGGGCCCGCATAAAAAACATTCAGTACTTC.

The chain combines TRBV4-1 with TRBJ2-5; 11 nucleotides align to TRBD1. The CDR3 totals 17 residues. With 0 bases clipped from V and 1 base from J, the junction kept 4 bases outside the gene matches. The V gene's germline CDR1 is MGHRA and CDR2 YSYEKL. CDR3 loop: CASSQDGTGGFQETQYF. CDR3 coding DNA: TGCGCCAGCAGCCAAGATGGGACAGGGGGATTCCAAGAGACCCAGTACTTC.

V is TRBV18 and J is TRBJ2-1; no clear D. The germline V gene has CDR1 KGHSH and CDR2 LQKENI. V was shortened by 3 bases and J by 8 bases, with 8 bases between the two germline ends. The length of the CDR3 is 12 residues. The chain's CDR3 is CASSPARDEQFF. CDR3 coding DNA: TGTGCCAGCTCACCCGCACGAGATGAGCAGTTCTTC.

This sequence joins TRBV5-1 and TRBJ1-1; TRBD1 is a possible D gene (5 bases). The CDR3 consists of 15 residues. V was pared by 0 bases and J by 1 base, with 10 bases between. Germline assignment: CDR1 SGHRS and CDR2 YFSETQ. CDR3 bases: TGCGCCAGCAGCTTGGAAGGGGCTCGGAACACTGAAGCTTTCTTT. This translates into CASSLEGARNTEAFF.

The genes are TRBV27 and TRBJ1-2; a weak D match, TRBD1 (6 bases). CDR3 length: 15 amino acids. The V end lost 1 base, the J end lost 5 bases, and 14 bases lay between the germline ends. Germline V gene sequence: CDR1 MNHEY, CDR2 SMNVEV (reference sequence). The CDR3 region is CASSLYSGRGYGYTF. Here the CDR3 DNA reads TGTGCCAGCAGTTTATATTCCGGGAGGGGGTATGGCTACACCTTC.

The chain recombines TRBV29-1 with TRBJ1-4, with D hard to call. CDR3 length: 13 residues. Trimming removed 4 bases at V and 0 bases at J, with 6 bases between. Germline loops: CDR1 SQVTM, CDR2 ANQGSEA. The DNA of the CDR3 is TGCAGCGTTGTCCCATCAACTAATGAAAAACTGTTTTTT. This gives the protein CSVVPSTNEKLFF.

The chain links TRBV24-1 to TRBJ2-2, with D maybe TRBD1 (5 bases). Germline V gene sequence: CDR1 KGHDR, CDR2 SFDVKD. This CDR3 comprises 14 residues. The ends were cut back, 4 bases at V and 2 bases at J, with 7 bases in the middle. The CDR3 sequence is CATSETANTGELFF. In nucleotides, the CDR3 is TGTGCCACCAGTGAGACAGCCAACACCGGGGAGCTGTTTTTT.

The chain combines TRBV27 with TRBJ1-1; D gene uncertain. Looked up from germline, CDR1 is MNHEY and CDR2 is SMNVEV (reference sequence). The V end lost 6 bases, the J end lost 5 bases, and 13 bases lay between the germline ends. This CDR3 is 13 amino acids long. The CDR3 DNA sequence: TGTGCCAGCAGAACAAGCGCGGGGACTGAAGCTTTCTTT. It yields the protein CASRTSAGTEAFF.

The CDR3 sequence is CASSLYRTDNSPLHF. CDR3 nucleotides: TGTGCCAGCAGCTTATACAGGACGGATAATTCACCCCTCCACTTT. The chain employs TRBV5-5 and TRBJ1-6; possibly TRBD1 for D (5 bases). CDR1 is SGHKS, CDR2 YYEKEE, per germline (reference sequence). The CDR3 runs to 15 residues. V was trimmed by 2 bases and J by 5 bases, leaving 11 bases between them.

CDR3 protein: CASSRGTSGAPSTDTQYF. CDR3 nucleotides: TGTGCCAGCAGTCGAGGGACTAGCGGGGCCCCTAGCACAGATACGCAGTATTTT. V and J are TRBV2 and TRBJ2-3, with 13 bases matching TRBD2. The CDR3 has 18 residues. Germline V gives CDR1 SNHLY, CDR2 FYNNEI. V shed 5 bases, J shed 0 bases, and the junction held 8 bases outside the gene matches. Full variable domain (missing parts from reference TRBV2 and TRBJ2-3): EPEVTQTPSHQVTQMGQEVILRCVPISNHLYFYWYRQILGQKVEFLVSFYNNEISEKSEIFDDQFSVERPDGSNFTLKIRSTKLEDSAMYFCASSRGTSGAPSTDTQYFGPGTRLTVL.

The rearrangement links TRBV6-2 or TRBV6-3 to TRBJ1-2; the match to TRBD1 covers 10 bases. V shed 2 bases, J shed 6 bases, and the junction held 3 bases outside the gene matches. The CDR3 is 14 amino acids. The germline gives CDR1 MNHEY, CDR2 SVGEGT. The CDR3, as DNA: TGTGCCAGCAGTTACATAGGGACAGGGGATGGCTACACCTTC. This encodes CASSYIGTGDGYTF.

The chain employs TRBV10-3 and TRBJ1-6; D remains unclear. V was clipped by 0 bases and J by 6 bases, with 15 bases between them. This CDR3 spans 17 amino acids. Germline lookup yields CDR1 ENHRY and CDR2 SYGVKD. The DNA for the CDR3 is TGTGCCATCAGTGAGTCCATAATTCTGAGGCCTAATTCACCCCTCCACTTT. This sequence encodes CAISESIILRPNSPLHF.